A single sample is the source of the 10 T cell receptor beta chains below, sequenced in a study of vaccination and CD4 T cells after COVID-19. The antigens for these receptors are not known. Cultured CD4+ T-cell DNA underwent Oncomine TCR Beta short-read sequencing. TCRdb itself ran the PCR reads through MiXCR, one entry per CDR3 protein. The sample includes about 25,000 distinct CDR3 sequences, roughly 49% of them seen just once. The treatment: roughly ten-day PBMC culture with coronavirus spike peptide pools or control peptides (ViraFEST assay). The sequenced sample consisted of CD4+ T cells from blood, cultured in vitro. These receptors originate from a human donor who had recovered from COVID-19.

A few counts support this clonotype. This rearrangement joins TRBV6-5 to TRBJ1-1, with a tentative D call TRBD1 (6 bases). V lost 2 bases and J 2 bases, leaving 12 bases between the germline ends. Germline CDR1 reads MNHEY; CDR2 reads SVGAGI. The CDR3 consists of 15 residues. The CDR3 DNA reads as TGTGCCAGCAGTTACGGTGACAGGTCCAACACTGAAGCTTTCTTT. Its translation is CASSYGDRSNTEAFF.

This chain joins TRBV2 and TRBJ1-5, with no clear D. This CDR3 spans 14 amino acids. CDR1 is SNHLY, CDR2 FYNNEI, per germline. V lost 7 bases to trimming and J lost 2 bases, with 12 bases between them. CDR3 amino acids: CASNRVGGNQPQHF. The CDR3 nucleotides are TGTGCCAGCAATAGAGTCGGTGGCAATCAGCCCCAGCATTTT.

The chain employs TRBV4-3 and TRBJ1-6; TRBD1 might be the D (5 bases). Germline assignment: CDR1 LGHNA and CDR2 YSLEER. V gave up 1 base and J gave up 8 bases, with 18 bases separating them. The CDR3 length is 17 residues. For the CDR3, the DNA is TGCGCCAGCAGCCAAGTTTCGGGGGACTCAACACATTCACCCCTCCACTTT. This encodes CASSQVSGDSTHSPLHF.

This clonotype was seen more than once but under ten times. The chain is built from TRBV20-1 and TRBJ1-1; no reliable D call. The CDR3 runs to 14 residues. Looked up from germline, CDR1 is DFQATT and CDR2 is SNEGSKA (reference sequence). The ends were cut back, 5 bases at V and 1 base at J, with 14 bases in the middle. The CDR3 sequence: CSAAPPGENTEAFF. The CDR3 DNA follows: TGCAGTGCTGCCCCCCCCGGGGAGAACACTGAAGCTTTCTTT.

This clonotype has more than one count but fewer than ten. The V and J genes are TRBV12-3 or TRBV12-4 and TRBJ1-2; 7 bases align to TRBD1. J was trimmed by 7 bases and V by 6 bases; bases with no gene match: 11. The CDR3 has 14 residues. The CDR3 loop reads CASRPTGEQGGYTF. DNA of the CDR3: TGTGCCAGCAGGCCAACAGGGGAGCAGGGTGGCTACACCTTC.

Points on this clonotype: Just one base apart from a much larger clone, this may be a read error. The chain joins TRBV7-3 to TRBJ2-1, with TRBD1 matching over 10 bases. CDR1 SGHTA and CDR2 FQGTGA come from the germline V gene. V lost 5 bases and J lost 9; bases outside the gene matches: 4. This CDR3 is built from 13 residues. As DNA, the CDR3 is TGTGCCAGCAGCATAGACAGGGGGCGTGAGCAGTTCTTC. It is translated as CASSIDRGREQFF.

This clonotype was seen just once. The CDR3 DNA follows: TGTGCCAGCAGTTTACAAGGGGCAGGGGCAACTAATGAAAAACTGTTTTTT. The encoded protein is CASSLQGAGATNEKLFF. The V call is TRBV28, the J call TRBJ1-4, with D perhaps TRBD1 (6 bases). Trimming took 2 bases from V and 0 from J, leaving 13 bases between them. The germline V gene encodes CDR1 MDHEN and CDR2 SYDVKM. CDR3 length: 17 amino acids.

Here the CDR3 reads CAIAGTSYGYTF. The CDR3 DNA reads TGTGCCATAGCCGGGACAAGCTATGGCTACACCTTC. This rearrangement joins TRBV10-3 to TRBJ1-2, with TRBD1 as a possible D gene (6 bases). CDR3 length: 12 residues. The germline V and J ends were trimmed by 9 bases and 4 bases, with 12 bases remaining between them. Germline lookup yields CDR1 ENHRY and CDR2 SYGVKD.

V and J are TRBV30 and TRBJ1-5; 7 nucleotides agree with TRBD1. After removal of 4 bases from V and 2 bases from J, the junction contained 5 bases not matched to a gene. The CDR3 spans 14 residues. Germline CDR1 and CDR2: GTSNPN and SVGIG (reference sequence). CDR3 protein: CAWTEDRGNQPQHF. The CDR3 nucleotides are TGTGCCTGGACTGAAGACAGGGGCAATCAGCCCCAGCATTTT.

The V gene is TRBV20-1, the J gene TRBJ2-1; 7 bases match TRBD2. V lost 2 bases, J lost 5 bases, and 3 bases stayed unmatched. The CDR3 totals 13 residues. Germline V gene lookup returns CDR1 DFQATT and CDR2 SNEGSKA (reference sequence). CDR3 sequence: CSARMGLNNEQFF. For the CDR3, the DNA is TGCAGTGCTAGAATGGGACTAAACAATGAGCAGTTCTTC.